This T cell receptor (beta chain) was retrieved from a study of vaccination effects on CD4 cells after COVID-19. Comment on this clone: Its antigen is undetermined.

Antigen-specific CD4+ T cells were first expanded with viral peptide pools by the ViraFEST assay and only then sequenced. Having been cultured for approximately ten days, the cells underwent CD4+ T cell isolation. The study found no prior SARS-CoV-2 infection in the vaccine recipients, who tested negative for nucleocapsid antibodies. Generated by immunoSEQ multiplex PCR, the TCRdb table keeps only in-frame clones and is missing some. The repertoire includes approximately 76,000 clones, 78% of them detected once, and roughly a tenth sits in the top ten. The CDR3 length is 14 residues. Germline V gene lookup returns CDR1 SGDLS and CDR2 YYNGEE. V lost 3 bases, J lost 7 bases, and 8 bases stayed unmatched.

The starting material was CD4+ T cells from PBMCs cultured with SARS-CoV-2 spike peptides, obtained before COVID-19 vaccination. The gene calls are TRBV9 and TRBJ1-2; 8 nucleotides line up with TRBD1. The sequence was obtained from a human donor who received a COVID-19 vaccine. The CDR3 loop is CASSAQDRDGGYTF. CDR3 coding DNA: TGTGCCAGCAGCGCCCAGGACAGGGATGGTGGCTACACCTTC.